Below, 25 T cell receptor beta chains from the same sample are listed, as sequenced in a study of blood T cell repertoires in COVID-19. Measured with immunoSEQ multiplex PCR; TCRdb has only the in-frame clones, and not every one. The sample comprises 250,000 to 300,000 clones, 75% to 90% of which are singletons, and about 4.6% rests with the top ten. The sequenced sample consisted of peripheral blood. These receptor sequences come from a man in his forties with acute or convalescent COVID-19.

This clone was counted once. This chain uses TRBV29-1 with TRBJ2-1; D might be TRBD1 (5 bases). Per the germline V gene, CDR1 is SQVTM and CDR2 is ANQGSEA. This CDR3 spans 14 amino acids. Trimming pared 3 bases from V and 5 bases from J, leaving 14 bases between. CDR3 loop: CSVDPRGRDNEQFF. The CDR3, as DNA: TGCAGCGTTGACCCAAGGGGCAGAGACAATGAGCAGTTCTTC.

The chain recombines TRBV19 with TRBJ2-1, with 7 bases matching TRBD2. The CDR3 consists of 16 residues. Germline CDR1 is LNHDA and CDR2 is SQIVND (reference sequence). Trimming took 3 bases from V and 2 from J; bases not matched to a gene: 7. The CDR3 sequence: CASSIASGGPYNEQFF. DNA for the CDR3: TGTGCCAGTAGTATCGCTAGCGGCGGCCCCTACAATGAGCAGTTCTTC.

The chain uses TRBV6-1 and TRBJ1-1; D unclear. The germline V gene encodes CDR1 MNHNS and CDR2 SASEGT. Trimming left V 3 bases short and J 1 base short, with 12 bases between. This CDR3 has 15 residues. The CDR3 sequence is CASSDPRHKNTEAFF. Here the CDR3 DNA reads TGTGCCAGCAGTGATCCAAGACACAAGAACACTGAAGCTTTCTTT.

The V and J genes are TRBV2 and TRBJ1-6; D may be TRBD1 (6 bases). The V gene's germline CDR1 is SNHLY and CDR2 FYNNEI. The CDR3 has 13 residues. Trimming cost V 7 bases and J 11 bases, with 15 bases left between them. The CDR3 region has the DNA TGTGCCAGCACCCGGGACATAGCGACACCCCTCCACTTT. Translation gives CASTRDIATPLHF. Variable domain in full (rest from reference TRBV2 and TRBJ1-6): EPEVTQTPSHQVTQMGQEVILRCVPISNHLYFYWYRQILGQKVEFLVSFYNNEISEKSEIFDDQFSVERPDGSNFTLKIRSTKLEDSAMYFCASTRDIATPLHFGNGTRLTVT.

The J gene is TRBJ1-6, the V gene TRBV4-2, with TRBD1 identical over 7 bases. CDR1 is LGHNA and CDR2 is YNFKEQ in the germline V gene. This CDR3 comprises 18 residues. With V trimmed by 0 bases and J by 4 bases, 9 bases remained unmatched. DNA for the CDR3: TGTGCCAGCAGCCAAGATCAATCTACGGGACAGTATAATTCACCCCTCCACTTT. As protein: CASSQDQSTGQYNSPLHF.

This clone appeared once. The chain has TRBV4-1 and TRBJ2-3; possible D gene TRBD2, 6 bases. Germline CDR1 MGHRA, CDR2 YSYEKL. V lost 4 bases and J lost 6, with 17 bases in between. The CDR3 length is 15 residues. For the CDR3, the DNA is TGCGCCAGCAGCCCCTCGACTAGTCCCTCCGATACGCAGTATTTT. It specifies CASSPSTSPSDTQYF.

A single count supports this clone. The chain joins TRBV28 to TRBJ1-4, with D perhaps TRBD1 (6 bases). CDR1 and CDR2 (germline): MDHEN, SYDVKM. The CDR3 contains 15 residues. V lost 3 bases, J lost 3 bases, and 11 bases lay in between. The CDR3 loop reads CASSFPGAANEKLFF. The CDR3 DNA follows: TGTGCCAGCAGTTTTCCAGGGGCGGCTAATGAAAAACTGTTTTTT.

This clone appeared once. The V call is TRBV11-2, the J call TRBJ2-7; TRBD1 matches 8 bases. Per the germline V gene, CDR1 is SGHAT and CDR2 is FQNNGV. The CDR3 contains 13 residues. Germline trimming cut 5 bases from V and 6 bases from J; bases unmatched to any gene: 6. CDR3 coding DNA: TGTGCCAGCAGCCCAGACAGGGGTACCGAGCAGTACTTC. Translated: CASSPDRGTEQYF. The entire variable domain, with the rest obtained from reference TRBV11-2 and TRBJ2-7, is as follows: EAGVAQSPRYKIIEKRQSVAFWCNPISGHATLYWYQQILGQGPKLLIQFQNNGVVDDSQLPKDRFSAERLKGVDSTLKIQPAKLEDSAVYLCASSPDRGTEQYFGPGTRLTVT.

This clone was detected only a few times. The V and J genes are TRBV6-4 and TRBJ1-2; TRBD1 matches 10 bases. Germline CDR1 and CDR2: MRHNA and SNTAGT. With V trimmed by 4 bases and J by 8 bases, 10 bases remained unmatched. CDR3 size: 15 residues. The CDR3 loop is CASSVTRDRGQGYTF. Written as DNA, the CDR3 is TGTGCCAGCAGTGTGACCCGGGACAGGGGACAGGGCTACACCTTC.

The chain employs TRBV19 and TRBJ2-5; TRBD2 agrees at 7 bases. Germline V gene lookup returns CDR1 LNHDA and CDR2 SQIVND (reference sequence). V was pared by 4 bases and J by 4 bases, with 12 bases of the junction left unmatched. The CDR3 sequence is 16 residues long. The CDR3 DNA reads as TGTGCCAGTAGTAGCTACAGACGGGGGGTGGGAGAGACCCAGTACTTC. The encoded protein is CASSSYRRGVGETQYF.

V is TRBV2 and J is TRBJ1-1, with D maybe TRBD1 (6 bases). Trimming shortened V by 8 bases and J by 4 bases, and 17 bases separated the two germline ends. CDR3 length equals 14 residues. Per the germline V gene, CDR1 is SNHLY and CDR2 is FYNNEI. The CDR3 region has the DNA TGTGCCAGCCAGCTACAGGGAGTAGGCACTGAAGCTTTCTTT. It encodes CASQLQGVGTEAFF.

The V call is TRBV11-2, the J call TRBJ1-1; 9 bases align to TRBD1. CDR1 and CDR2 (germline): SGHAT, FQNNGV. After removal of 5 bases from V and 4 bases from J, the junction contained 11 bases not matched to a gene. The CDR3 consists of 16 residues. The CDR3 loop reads CASSMGQGSGGTEAFF. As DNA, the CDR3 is TGTGCCAGCAGCATGGGACAGGGATCAGGGGGCACTGAAGCTTTCTTT.

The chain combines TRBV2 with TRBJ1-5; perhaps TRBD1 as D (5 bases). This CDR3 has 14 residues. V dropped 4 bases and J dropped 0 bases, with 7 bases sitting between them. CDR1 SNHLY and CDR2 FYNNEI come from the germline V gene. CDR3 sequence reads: CASSADSSNQPQHF. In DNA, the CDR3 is TGTGCCAGCAGTGCCGACAGTAGCAATCAGCCCCAGCATTTT.

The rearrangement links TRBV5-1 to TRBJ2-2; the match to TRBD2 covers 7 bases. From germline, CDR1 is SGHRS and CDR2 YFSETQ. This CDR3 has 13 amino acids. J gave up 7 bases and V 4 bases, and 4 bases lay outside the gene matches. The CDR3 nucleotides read TGCGCCAGCAGCCCCGGGGGGAACGGGGAGCTGTTTTTT. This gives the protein CASSPGGNGELFF. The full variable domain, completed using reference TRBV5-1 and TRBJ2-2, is KAGVTQTPRYLIKTRGQQVTLSCSPISGHRSVSWYQQTPGQGLQFLFEYFSETQRNKGNFPGRFSGRQFSNSRSEMNVSTLELGDSALYLCASSPGGNGELFFGEGSRLTVL.

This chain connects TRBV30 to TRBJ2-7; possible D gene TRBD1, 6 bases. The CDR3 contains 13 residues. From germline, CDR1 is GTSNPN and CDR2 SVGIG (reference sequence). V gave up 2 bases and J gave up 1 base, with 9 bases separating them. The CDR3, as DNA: TGTGCCTGGAGTATCACAGGGTCCTACGAGCAGTACTTC. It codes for CAWSITGSYEQYF.

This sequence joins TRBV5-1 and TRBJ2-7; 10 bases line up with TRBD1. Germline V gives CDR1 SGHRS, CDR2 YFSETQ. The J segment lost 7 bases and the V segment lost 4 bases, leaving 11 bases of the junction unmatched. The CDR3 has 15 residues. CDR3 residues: CASSVQGTGAGEQYF. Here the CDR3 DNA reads TGCGCCAGCAGCGTCCAGGGGACAGGGGCTGGAGAGCAGTACTTC.

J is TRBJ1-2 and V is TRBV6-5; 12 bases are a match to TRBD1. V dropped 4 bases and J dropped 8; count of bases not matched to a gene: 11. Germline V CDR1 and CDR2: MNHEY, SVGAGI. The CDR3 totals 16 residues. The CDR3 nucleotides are TGTGCCAGCAGTTCCCGCGGGACAGGGGGCAGGTACGGCTACACCTTC. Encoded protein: CASSSRGTGGRYGYTF.

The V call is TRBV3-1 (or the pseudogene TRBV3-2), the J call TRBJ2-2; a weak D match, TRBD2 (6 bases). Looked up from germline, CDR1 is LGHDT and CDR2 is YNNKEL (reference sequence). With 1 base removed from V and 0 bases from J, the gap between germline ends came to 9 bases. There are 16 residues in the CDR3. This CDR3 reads CASSQGGAANTGELFF. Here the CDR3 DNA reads TGTGCCAGCAGCCAAGGCGGGGCCGCGAACACCGGGGAGCTGTTTTTT.

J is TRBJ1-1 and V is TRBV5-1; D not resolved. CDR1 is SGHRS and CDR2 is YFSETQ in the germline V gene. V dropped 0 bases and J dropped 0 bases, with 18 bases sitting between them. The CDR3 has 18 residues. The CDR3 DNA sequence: TGCGCCAGCAGCTTGGAGGCAGGATCAAATCGATTGAACACTGAAGCTTTCTTT. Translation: CASSLEAGSNRLNTEAFF.

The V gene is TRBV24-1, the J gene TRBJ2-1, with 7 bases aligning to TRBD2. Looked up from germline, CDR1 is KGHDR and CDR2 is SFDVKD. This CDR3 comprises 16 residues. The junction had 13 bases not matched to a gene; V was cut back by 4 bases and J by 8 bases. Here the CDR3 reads CATSDPAAAGRHEQFF. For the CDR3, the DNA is TGTGCCACCAGTGACCCAGCCGCAGCGGGGCGGCATGAGCAGTTCTTC.

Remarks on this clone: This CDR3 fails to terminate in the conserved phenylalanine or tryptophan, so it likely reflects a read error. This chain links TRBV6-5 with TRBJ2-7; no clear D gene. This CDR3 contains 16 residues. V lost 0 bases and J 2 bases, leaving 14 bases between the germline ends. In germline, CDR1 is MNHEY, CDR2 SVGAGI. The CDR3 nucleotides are TGTGCCAGCAGTTACTCGATGGGCAGGTTAACCTACGAGCAGTACCTC. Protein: CASSYSMGRLTYEQYL.

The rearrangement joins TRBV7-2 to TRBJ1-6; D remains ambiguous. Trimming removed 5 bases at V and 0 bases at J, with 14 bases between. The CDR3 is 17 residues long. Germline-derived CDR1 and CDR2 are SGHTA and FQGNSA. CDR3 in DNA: TGTGCCAGCAGCGTTAGCTTGTCCCGCTCCTATAATTCACCCCTCCACTTT. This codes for CASSVSLSRSYNSPLHF.

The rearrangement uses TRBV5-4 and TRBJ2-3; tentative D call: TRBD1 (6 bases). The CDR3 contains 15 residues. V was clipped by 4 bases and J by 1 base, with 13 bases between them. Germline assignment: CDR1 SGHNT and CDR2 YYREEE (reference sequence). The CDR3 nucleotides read TGTGCCAGCAGCCCCCCTGGGGGCCGCACAGATACGCAGTATTTT. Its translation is CASSPPGGRTDTQYF.

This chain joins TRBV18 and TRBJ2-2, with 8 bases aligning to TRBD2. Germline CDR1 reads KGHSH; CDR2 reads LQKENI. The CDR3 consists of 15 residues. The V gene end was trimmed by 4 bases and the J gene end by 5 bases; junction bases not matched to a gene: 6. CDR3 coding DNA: TGTGCCAGCTCACAGGGGACTAGTGCTACCGGGGAGCTGTTTTTT. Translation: CASSQGTSATGELFF. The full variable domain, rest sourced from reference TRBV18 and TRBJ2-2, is NAGVMQNPRHLVRRRGQEARLRCSPMKGHSHVYWYRQLPEEGLKFMVYLQKENIIDESGMPKERFSAEFPKEGPSILRIQQVVRGDSAAYFCASSQGTSATGELFFGEGSRLTVL.

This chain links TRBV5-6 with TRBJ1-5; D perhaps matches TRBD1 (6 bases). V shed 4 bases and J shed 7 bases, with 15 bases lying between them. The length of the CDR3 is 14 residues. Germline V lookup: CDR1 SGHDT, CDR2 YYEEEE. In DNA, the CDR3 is TGTGCCAGCAGCCCCTCAGGGGCTGGGCAGCCCCAGCATTTT. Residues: CASSPSGAGQPQHF. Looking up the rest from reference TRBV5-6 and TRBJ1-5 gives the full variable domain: DAGVTQSPTHLIKTRGQQVTLRCSPKSGHDTVSWYQQALGQGPQFIFQYYEEEERQRGNFPDRFSGHQFPNYSSELNVNALLLGDSALYLCASSPSGAGQPQHFGDGTRLSIL.